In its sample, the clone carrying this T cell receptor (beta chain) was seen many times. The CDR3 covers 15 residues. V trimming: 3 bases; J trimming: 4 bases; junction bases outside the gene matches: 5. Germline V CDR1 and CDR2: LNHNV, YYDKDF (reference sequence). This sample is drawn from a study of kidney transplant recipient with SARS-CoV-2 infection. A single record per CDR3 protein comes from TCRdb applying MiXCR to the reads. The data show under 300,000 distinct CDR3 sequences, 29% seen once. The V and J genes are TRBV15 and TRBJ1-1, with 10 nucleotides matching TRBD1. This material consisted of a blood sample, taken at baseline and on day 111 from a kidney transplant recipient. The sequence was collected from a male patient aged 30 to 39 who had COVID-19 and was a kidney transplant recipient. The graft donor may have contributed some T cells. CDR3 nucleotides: TGTGCCACCAGCAGGCCCGGGACAGGGGTCACTGAAGCTTTCTTT. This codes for CATSRPGTGVTEAFF.